This T cell receptor (beta chain) was captured in a study of blood T cell repertoires in COVID-19. About the research overall: The United States, Italy and Spain were the sources of the acute and convalescent COVID-19 samples.

Study processing details: Nucleated cell counts were estimated from reference gene primer amplification. Repertoires were generated with immunoSEQ multiplex PCR, while TCRdb's copy carries only in-frame clones and drops some. D and trimming come from the DNA, and the V and J calls and clone size come from that table. The sample records approximately 210,000 clones, approximately 80% being singletons. This clone was seen just once. This CDR3 comprises 15 residues. CDR1 LNHDA and CDR2 SQIVND come from the germline V gene (reference sequence). V trimming: 2 bases; J trimming: 5 bases; junction bases outside the gene matches: 5.

The chain recombines TRBV19 with TRBJ2-7; 11 bases agree with TRBD1. The sample consisted of PBMCs or T cells enriched from blood (not recorded which). The source is a woman in her forties or fifties with acute COVID-19. The CDR3 nucleotides read TGTGCCAGTAGTATAAGGACAGGGGGCAAGGACGAGCAGTACTTC. Amino acid sequence: CASSIRTGGKDEQYF.